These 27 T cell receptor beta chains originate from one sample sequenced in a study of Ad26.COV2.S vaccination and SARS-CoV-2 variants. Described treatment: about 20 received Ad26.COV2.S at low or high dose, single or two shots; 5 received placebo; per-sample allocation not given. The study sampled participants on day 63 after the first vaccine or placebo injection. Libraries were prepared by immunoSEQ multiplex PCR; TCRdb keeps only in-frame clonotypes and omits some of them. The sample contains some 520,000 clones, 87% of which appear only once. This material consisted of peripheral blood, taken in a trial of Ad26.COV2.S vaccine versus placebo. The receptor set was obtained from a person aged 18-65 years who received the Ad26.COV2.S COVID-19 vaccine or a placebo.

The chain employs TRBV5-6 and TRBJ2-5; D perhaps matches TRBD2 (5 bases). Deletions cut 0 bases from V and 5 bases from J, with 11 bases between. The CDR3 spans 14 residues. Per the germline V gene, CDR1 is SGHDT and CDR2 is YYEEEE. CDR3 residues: CASSLEGLWETQYF. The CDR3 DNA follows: TGTGCCAGCAGCTTGGAAGGACTCTGGGAGACCCAGTACTTC. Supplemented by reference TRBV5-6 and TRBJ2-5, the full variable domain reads DAGVTQSPTHLIKTRGQQVTLRCSPKSGHDTVSWYQQALGQGPQFIFQYYEEEERQRGNFPDRFSGHQFPNYSSELNVNALLLGDSALYLCASSLEGLWETQYFGPGTRLLVL.

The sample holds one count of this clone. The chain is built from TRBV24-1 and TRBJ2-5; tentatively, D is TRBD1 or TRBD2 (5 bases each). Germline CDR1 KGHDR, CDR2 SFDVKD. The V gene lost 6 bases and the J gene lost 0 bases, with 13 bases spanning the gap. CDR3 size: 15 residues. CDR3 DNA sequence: TGTGCCACCAGTCCCGGGGACGGGTACCAAGAGACCCAGTACTTC. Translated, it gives CATSPGDGYQETQYF.

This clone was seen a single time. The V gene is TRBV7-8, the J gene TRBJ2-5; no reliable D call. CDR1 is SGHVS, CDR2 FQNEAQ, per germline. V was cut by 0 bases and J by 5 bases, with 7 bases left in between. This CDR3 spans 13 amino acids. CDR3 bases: TGTGCCAGCAGCTTAGCACGGTGGGAGACCCAGTACTTC. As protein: CASSLARWETQYF.

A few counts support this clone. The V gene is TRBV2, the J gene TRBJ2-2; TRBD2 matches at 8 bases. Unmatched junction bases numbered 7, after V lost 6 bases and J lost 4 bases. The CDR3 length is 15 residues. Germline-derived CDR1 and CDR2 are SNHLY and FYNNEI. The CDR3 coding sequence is TGTGCCAGCAGGCGGGTACTAGCGGTCACCGGGGAGCTGTTTTTT. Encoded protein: CASRRVLAVTGELFF. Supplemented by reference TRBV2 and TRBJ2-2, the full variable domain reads EPEVTQTPSHQVTQMGQEVILRCVPISNHLYFYWYRQILGQKVEFLVSFYNNEISEKSEIFDDQFSVERPDGSNFTLKIRSTKLEDSAMYFCASRRVLAVTGELFFGEGSRLTVL.

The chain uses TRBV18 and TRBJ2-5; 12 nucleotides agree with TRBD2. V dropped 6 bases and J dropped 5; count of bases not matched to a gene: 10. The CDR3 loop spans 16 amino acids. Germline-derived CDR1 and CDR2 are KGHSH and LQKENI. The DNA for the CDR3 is TGTGCCAGCTCGCCGACTAGCGGGGGCTTCGGGGAGACCCAGTACTTC. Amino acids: CASSPTSGGFGETQYF.

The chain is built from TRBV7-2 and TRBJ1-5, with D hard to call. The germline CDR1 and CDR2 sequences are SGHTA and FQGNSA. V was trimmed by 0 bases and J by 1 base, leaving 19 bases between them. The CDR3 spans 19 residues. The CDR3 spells CASSLAGFRGRGSNQPQHF. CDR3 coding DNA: TGTGCCAGCAGCTTAGCAGGGTTCCGGGGAAGAGGGAGCAATCAGCCCCAGCATTTT.

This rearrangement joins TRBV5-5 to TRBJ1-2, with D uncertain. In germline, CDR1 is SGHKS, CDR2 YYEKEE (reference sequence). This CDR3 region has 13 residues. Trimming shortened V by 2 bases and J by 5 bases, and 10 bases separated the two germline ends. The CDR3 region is CASSFGISYGYTF. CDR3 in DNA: TGTGCCAGCAGCTTTGGGATTTCATATGGCTACACCTTC.

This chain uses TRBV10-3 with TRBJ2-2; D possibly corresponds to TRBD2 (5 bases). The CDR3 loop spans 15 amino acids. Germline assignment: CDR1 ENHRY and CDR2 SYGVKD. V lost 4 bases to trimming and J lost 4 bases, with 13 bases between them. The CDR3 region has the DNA TGTGCCATCAGTGTGAGGGCGCTGGGCACCGGGGAGCTGTTTTTT. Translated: CAISVRALGTGELFF.

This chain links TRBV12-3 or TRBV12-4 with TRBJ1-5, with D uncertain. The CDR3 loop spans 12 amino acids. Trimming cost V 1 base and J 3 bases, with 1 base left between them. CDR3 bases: TGTGCCAGCAGTTTAGACAATCAGCCCCAGCATTTT. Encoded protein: CASSLDNQPQHF.

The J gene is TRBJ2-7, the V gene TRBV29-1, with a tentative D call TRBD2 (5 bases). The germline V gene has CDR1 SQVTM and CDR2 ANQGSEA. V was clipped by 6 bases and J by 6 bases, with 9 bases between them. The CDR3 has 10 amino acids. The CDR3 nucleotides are TGCAGCGTCGCCGCGGGCGAGCAGTACTTC. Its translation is CSVAAGEQYF.

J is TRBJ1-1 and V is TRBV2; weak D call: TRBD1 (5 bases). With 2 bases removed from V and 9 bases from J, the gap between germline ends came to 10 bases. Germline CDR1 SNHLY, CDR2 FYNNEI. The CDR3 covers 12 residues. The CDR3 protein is CASSETGLQAFF. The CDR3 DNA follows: TGTGCCAGCAGTGAAACGGGGCTTCAAGCTTTCTTT.

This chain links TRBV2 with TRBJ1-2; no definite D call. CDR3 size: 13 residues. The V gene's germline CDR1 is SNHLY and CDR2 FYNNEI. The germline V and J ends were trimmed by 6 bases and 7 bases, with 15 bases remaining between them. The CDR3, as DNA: TGTGCCAGCAGACACACCATGGGCCGTGGCTACACCTTC. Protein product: CASRHTMGRGYTF.

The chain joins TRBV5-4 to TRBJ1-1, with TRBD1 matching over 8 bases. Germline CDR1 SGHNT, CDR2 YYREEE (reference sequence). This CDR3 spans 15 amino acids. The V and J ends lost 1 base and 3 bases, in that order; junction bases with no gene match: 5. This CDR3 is CASSLQAGGHTEAFF. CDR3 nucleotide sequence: TGTGCCAGCAGCTTGCAAGCAGGGGGCCACACTGAAGCTTTCTTT.

The CDR3 nucleotides are TGTGCCTGGAAGGCAGGGGCCCTAAGGAACACTGAAGCTTTCTTT. This sequence encodes CAWKAGALRNTEAFF. The genes are TRBV30 and TRBJ1-1, with D tentatively TRBD1 (6 bases). CDR3 length: 15 amino acids. The V gene lost 4 bases and the J gene lost 1 base, with 16 bases spanning the gap. Germline assignment: CDR1 GTSNPN and CDR2 SVGIG (reference sequence).

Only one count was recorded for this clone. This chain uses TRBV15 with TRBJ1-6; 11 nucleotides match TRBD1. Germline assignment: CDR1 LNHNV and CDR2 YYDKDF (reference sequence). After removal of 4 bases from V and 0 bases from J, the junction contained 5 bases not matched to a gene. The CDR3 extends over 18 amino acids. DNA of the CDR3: TGTGCCACCAGCACCAGGACAGGGGGCCGCTCCTATAATTCACCCCTCCACTTT. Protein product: CATSTRTGGRSYNSPLHF.

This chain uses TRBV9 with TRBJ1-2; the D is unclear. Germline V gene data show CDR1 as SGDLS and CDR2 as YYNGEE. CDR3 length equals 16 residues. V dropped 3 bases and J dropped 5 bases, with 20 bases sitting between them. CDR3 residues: CASSGAFEAGGYGYTF. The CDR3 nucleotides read TGTGCCAGCAGCGGCGCCTTCGAGGCCGGCGGGTATGGCTACACCTTC.

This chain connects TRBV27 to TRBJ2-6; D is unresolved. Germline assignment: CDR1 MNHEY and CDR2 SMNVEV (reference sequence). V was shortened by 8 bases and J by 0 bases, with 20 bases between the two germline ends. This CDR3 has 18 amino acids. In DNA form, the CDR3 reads TGTGCCAGCCCGGAAGCCGGGTCCGTGGACTCTGGGGCCAACGTCCTGACTTTC. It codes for CASPEAGSVDSGANVLTF.

CDR3 DNA sequence: TGTGCCAGCAGCATCCCTGGGGGAAATCCTCAGTATTTT. Protein product: CASSIPGGNPQYF. V and J are TRBV14 and TRBJ2-3, with D possibly called TRBD1 or TRBD2 (5 bases each). Trimming pared 5 bases from V and 12 bases from J, leaving 18 bases between. Germline assignment: CDR1 SGHDN and CDR2 FVKESK. The CDR3 is made up of 13 amino acids.

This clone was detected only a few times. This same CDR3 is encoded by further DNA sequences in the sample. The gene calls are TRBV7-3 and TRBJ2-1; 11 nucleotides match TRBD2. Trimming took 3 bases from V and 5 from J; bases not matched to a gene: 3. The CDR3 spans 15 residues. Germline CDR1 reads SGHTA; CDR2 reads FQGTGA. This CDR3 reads CASSFGLAGNNEQFF. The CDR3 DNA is TGTGCCAGCAGCTTTGGACTAGCGGGTAACAATGAGCAGTTCTTC.

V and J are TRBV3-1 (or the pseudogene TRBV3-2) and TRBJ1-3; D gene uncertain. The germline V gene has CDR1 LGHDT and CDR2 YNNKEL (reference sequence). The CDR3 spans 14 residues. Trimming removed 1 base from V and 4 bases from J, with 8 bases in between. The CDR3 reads CASSQGAPGNTIYF. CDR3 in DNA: TGTGCCAGCAGCCAAGGGGCCCCGGGAAACACCATATATTTT.

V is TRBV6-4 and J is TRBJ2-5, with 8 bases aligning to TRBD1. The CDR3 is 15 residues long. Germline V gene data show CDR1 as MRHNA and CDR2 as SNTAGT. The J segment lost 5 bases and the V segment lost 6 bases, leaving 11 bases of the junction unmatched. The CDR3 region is CASSPGQDTGETQYF. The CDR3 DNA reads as TGTGCCAGCAGCCCGGGACAGGACACCGGGGAGACCCAGTACTTC.

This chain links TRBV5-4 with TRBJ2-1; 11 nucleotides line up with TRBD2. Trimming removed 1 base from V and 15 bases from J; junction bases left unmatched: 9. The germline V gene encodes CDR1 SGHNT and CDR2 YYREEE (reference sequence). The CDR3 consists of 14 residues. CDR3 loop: CASSLPGTSGWPFF. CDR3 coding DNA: TGTGCCAGCAGCTTGCCCGGGACTAGCGGTTGGCCGTTCTTC.

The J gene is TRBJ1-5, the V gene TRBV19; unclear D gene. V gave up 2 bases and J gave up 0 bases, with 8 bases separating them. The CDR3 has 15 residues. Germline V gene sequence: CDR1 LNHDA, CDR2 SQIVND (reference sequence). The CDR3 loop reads CASSISRYSNQPQHF. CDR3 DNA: TGTGCCAGTAGTATAAGCCGTTATAGCAATCAGCCCCAGCATTTT. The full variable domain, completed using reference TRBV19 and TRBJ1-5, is DGGITQSPKYLFRKEGQNVTLSCEQNLNHDAMYWYRQDPGQGLRLIYYSQIVNDFQKGDIAEGYSVSREKKESFPLTVTSAQKNPTAFYLCASSISRYSNQPQHFGDGTRLSIL.

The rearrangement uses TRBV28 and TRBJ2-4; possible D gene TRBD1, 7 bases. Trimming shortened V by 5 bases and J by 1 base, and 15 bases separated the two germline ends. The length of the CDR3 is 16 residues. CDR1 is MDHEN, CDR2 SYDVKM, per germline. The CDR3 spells CASSKIQGRAKNIQYF. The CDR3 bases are TGTGCCAGCAGTAAAATACAGGGGAGGGCCAAAAACATTCAGTACTTC.

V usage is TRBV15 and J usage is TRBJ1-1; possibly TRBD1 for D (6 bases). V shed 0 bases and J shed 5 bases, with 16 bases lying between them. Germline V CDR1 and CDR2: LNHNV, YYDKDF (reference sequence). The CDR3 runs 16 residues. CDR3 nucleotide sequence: TGTGCCACCAGCAGAGATCCAACAGGGATGTGGACTGAAGCTTTCTTT. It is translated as CATSRDPTGMWTEAFF.

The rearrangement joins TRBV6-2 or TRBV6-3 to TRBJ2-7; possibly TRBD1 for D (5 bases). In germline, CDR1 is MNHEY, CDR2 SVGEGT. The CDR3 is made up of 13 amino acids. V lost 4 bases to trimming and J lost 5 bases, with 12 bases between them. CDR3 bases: TGTGCCAGCAGTTGGTCCCCAGGGAACGAGCAGTACTTC. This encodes CASSWSPGNEQYF.

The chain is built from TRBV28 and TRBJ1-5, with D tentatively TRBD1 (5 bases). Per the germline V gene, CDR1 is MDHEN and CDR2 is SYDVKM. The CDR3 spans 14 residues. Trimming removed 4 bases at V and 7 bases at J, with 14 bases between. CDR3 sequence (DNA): TGTGCCAGCAGTTCGCCAGGGAGGATCCAGCCCCAGCATTTT. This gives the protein CASSSPGRIQPQHF.